Sequencing of this T cell receptor (beta chain) was carried out in a study of blood T cell repertoires in COVID-19. Study details: The samples span acute and convalescent COVID-19 from the United States, Italy and Spain.

Authors' methods: Estimation of nucleated cell counts was performed using reference gene primer amplification. The table came from immunoSEQ multiplex PCR; TCRdb's copy has only in-frame clones and leaves some out. Clone size and V and J calls were adopted from that table, with D and trimming inferred from the DNA. The sample records under 250,000 clones, 80% being singletons. The specimen sequenced was peripheral blood. The source is a woman in her 70s with acute or convalescent COVID-19.

The CDR3 sequence is CASSPGTSGRADTQYF. CDR3 nucleotides: TGTGCCAGCAGCCCGGGGACTAGCGGGAGGGCAGATACGCAGTATTTT. This sequence joins TRBV7-6 and TRBJ2-3; TRBD2 agrees at 16 bases. V was pared by 5 bases and J by 4 bases, with 3 bases of the junction left unmatched. Germline values: CDR1 SGHVS, CDR2 FNYEAQ. CDR3 size: 16 residues. Combining the CDR3 with reference TRBV7-6 and TRBJ2-3 gives the whole variable domain GAGVSQSPRYKVTKRGQDVALRCDPISGHVSLYWYRQALGQGPEFLTYFNYEAQQDKSGLPNDRFSAERPEGSISTLTIQRTEQRDSAMYRCASSPGTSGRADTQYFGPGTRLTVL.